The entry below describes one T cell receptor beta chain. TCRdb passed the 5' RACE reads through MiXCR, listing each CDR3 protein once. The sample has some 80,000 distinct CDR3 sequences; roughly 5.3% are singletons. This specimen comes from a study of early T cells in non-severe SARS-CoV-2 infection. Trimming removed 3 bases from V and 3 bases from J, with 25 bases in between. The CDR3 runs 19 residues. CDR1 and CDR2 (germline): SNHLY, FYNNEI. The material was whole blood, obtained at baseline. The source of this sequence is an adult who was a healthcare worker with PCR-confirmed SARS-CoV-2 infection or an uninfected control (not recorded which). The chain couples TRBV2 to TRBJ2-3; D possibly corresponds to TRBD1 (5 bases). CDR3 bases: TGTGCCAGCAGTGACTCGGACCTTCTCTCCCTTCCAGGGACAGATACGCAGTATTTT. Its translation is CASSDSDLLSLPGTDTQYF.